This TCR beta chain was obtained from a study of identical twins. This clonotype was seen only a few times. Antigen specificity is unknown. TCRdb reanalysed the 5' RACE reads using MiXCR and keeps one entry per CDR3 protein. The table has 600,000 to 850,000 distinct CDR3 sequences, about 20% seen once. The germline V gene encodes CDR1 DFQATT and CDR2 SNEGSKA (reference sequence). Trimming removed 3 bases from V and 2 bases from J; junction bases left unmatched: 5. The CDR3 sequence is 14 residues long. Whole-study results and caveats: Cross-sectional statistics underpinned the conclusions; the same donors were not followed.

These sequences were also reported in another study, on T cells expressing NK-cell markers. That study adds: In the group of eight sequenced donors, seven were HCMV-seropositive and one was seronegative. Among CD8+ T cells from about 6 donors, dominant NKG2C+ clonotypes accounted for roughly 1.0-7.0%. Similarly, these clonotypes led the CD3+CD56-NKG2C+ fraction as well in several donors.

This chain connects TRBV20-1 to TRBJ1-2, with 8 bases lining up with TRBD1. The receptor was isolated from a woman under 30 in good health. The sequencing sample was made of PBMCs. CDR3 DNA: TGCAGTGCTAGTACGGACAGGGTAAACTATGGCTACACCTTC. Translation gives CSASTDRVNYGYTF.